This T cell receptor beta chain was profiled in a study of naive and memory T cell subsets. This clonotype qualifies as medium-sized. Its cognate antigen is unknown. Study findings and constraints: In naive cells, over 95% of TCR sequences were seen only once.

Both TRBC1 and TRBC2 were covered by a beta constant-region primer of two equimolar oligonucleotides. Nested alpha and beta constant-region primers with the SP2 primer drove four PCR rounds on ligated cDNA. An oligonucleotide with the SP2 primer and a 12-nucleotide UMI was ligated to the cDNA 3' end. One entry per CDR3 protein results from TCRdb running MiXCR on the UMI-ligation and nested PCR reads. The table records some 17,000 distinct CDR3 sequences, about 9% of them present only once. CDR3 length: 13 amino acids. CDR1 is SGHDN and CDR2 is FVKESK in the germline V gene. With 2 bases clipped from V and 9 bases from J, the junction kept 6 bases outside the gene matches.

The source of this sequence is a human donor in good health. The chain links TRBV14 to TRBJ2-7, with TRBD2 identical over 8 bases. Material for sequencing was central memory CD8+ T cells from blood. In DNA form, the CDR3 reads TGTGCCAGCAGCCAAAGCCCGGGGGGGTTGCAGTACTTC. Its translation is CASSQSPGGLQYF.